This TCR beta chain was found in a study of regulatory and conventional T cells in RAG deficiency. Blood CD4+ CD25-low CD127-high conventional T cells supplied the genomic DNA template. Study observations and caveats: Compared with controls, unique Treg TCR beta sequences dropped about 100-fold in Omenn syndrome and CID/AS.

Method: immunoSEQ multiplex PCR; TCRdb's copy keeps in-frame clones and lacks some. The table has about 30,000 clones, approximately 96% seen once. Comments on this clone: Its antigen remains unknown.

Germline V gives CDR1 SGHRS, CDR2 YFSETQ. V shed 5 bases and J 0 bases; nucleotides not matched to a gene: 5. This CDR3 is 14 amino acids long. This same sample was also part of a study on regulatory T cells. That report adds: The primer mix had 52 TRBV and 13 TRBJ primers. Regulatory T cells showed the strongest V-J pair restriction and V/J gene skewing among patient repertoires.

The TCR comes from a human donor in good health. The sequenced sample consisted of CD25- CD4+ T cells sorted from blood. The chain links TRBV5-1 to TRBJ2-7; 7 nucleotides line up with TRBD1. CDR3 sequence: CASRLRDSSYEQYF. CDR3 nucleotide sequence: TGCGCCAGCAGGCTCCGGGACAGCTCCTACGAGCAGTACTTC.